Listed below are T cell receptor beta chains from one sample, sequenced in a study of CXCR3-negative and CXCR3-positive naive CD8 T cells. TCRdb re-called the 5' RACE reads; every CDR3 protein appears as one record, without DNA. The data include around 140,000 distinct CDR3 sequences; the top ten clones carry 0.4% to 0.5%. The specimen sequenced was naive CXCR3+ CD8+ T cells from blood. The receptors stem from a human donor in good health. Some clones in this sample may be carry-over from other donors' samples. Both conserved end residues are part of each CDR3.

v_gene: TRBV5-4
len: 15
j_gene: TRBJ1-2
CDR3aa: CASSAGTGENYGYTF

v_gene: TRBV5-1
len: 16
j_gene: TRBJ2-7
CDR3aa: CASSPGDRGAFYEQYF

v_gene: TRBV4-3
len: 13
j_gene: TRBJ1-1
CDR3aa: CASSHDYPKEAFF

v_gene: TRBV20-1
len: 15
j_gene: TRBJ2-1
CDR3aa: CSALNPGLIYNEQFF

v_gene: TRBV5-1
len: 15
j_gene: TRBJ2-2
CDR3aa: CASSLRQGWSGELFF

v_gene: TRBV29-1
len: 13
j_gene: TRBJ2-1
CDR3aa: CSVGQGPFYEQFF

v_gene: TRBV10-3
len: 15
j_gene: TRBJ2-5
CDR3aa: CAISEPRTGRETQYF

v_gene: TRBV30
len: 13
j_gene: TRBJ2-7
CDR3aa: CASSGGAPYEQYF

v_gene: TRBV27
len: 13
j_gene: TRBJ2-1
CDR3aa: CASSPRGGYEQFF

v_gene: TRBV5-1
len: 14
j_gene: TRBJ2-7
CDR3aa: CASSHGQDSYEQYF

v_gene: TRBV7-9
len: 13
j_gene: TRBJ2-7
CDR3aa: CASSPSGTYEQYF

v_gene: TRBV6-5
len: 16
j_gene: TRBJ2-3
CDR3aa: CASSSYPGADTDTQYF

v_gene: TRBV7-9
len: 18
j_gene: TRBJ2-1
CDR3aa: CASSLVTSGRSSYNEQFF

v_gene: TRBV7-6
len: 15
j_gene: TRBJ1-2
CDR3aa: CASSFNGRVRYGYTF

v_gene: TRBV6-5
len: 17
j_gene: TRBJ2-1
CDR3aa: CASSGEFGTGVEDEQFF

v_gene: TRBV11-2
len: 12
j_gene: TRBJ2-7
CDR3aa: CASIGSTYEQYF

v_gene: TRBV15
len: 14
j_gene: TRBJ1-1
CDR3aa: CATRQLQGGTEAFF

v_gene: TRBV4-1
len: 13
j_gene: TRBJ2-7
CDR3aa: CASSQGLAHEQYF

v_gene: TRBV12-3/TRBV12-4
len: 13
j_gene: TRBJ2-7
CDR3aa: CASPSGLSYEQYF

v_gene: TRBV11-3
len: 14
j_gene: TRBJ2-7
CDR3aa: CASSSPDISYEQYF